The source of this TCR beta chain is a study of blood T cell repertoires in COVID-19. For the study at large: COVID-19 samples from acute and convalescent phases originated in the United States, Italy and Spain. T cells, B-cell-depleted T cells, or PBMCs supplied cDNA or gDNA.

Original handling: The authors estimated nucleated cell counts from reference gene primer amplification. Repertoires were generated with immunoSEQ multiplex PCR, while TCRdb's copy carries only in-frame clones and drops some. That table supplies the V and J calls and clone size; D and trimming were determined from the DNA. Of around 110,000 clones in the sample, about two thirds are singletons; the top ten hold approximately 0.87%. V was trimmed by 5 bases and J by 0 bases, leaving 10 bases between them. Germline lookup yields CDR1 SEHNR and CDR2 FQNEAQ (reference sequence). The CDR3 has 14 residues.

The TCR sequence derives from a human donor with acute or convalescent COVID-19. The donor label of this sample is uncertain. The sequenced sample consisted of peripheral blood. The V gene is TRBV7-9, the J gene TRBJ1-1, with D tentatively TRBD1 (5 bases). The CDR3 DNA follows: TGTGCCAGCAGCCCCGGGGGAATGAACACTGAAGCTTTCTTT. Translated, it gives CASSPGGMNTEAFF.